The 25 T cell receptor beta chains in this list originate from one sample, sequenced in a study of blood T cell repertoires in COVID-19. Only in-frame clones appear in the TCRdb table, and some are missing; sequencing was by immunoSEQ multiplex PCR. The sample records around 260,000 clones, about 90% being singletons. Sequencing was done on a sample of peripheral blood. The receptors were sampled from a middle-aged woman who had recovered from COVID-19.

The CDR3 sequence: CSARAVAGFYGYTF. The CDR3, as DNA: TGCAGCGCCAGGGCAGTGGCCGGTTTCTATGGCTACACCTTC. V gene TRBV29-1 combines with J gene TRBJ1-2; D may be TRBD1 (5 bases). V lost 7 bases, J lost 4 bases, and 19 bases lay in between. The CDR3 sequence is 14 residues long. The germline V gene has CDR1 SQVTM and CDR2 ANQGSEA. The full variable domain, with the rest looked up from reference TRBV29-1 and TRBJ1-2, is SAVISQKPSRDICQRGTSLTIQCQVDSQVTMMFWYRQQPGQSLTLIATANQGSEATYESGFVIDKFPISRPNLTFSTLTVSNMSPEDSSIYLCSARAVAGFYGYTFGSGTRLTVV.

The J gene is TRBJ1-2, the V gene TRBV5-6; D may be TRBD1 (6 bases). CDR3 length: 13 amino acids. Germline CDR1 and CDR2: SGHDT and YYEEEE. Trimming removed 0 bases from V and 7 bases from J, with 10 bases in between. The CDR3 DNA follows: TGTGCCAGCAGCTTGGACAGGGTCTCTGGCTACACCTTC. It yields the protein CASSLDRVSGYTF.

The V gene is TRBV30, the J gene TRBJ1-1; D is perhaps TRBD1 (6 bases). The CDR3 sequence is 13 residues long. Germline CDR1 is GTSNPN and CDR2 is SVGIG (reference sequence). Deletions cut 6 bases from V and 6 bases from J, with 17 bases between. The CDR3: CACNLGGWSEAFF. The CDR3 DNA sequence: TGTGCCTGTAACCTTGGGGGCTGGTCTGAAGCTTTCTTT.

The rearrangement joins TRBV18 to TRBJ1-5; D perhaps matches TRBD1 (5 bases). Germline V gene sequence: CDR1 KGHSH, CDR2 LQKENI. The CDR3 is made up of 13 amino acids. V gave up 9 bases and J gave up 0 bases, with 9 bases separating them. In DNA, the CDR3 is TGTGCCAGTGGCAGGGATAGCAATCAGCCCCAGCATTTT. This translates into CASGRDSNQPQHF.

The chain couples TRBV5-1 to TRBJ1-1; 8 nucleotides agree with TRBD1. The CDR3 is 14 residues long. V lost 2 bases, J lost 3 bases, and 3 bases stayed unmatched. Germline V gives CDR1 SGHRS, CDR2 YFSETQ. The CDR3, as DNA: TGCGCCAGCAGCTTTGTGACAGGGGACACTGAAGCTTTCTTT. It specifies CASSFVTGDTEAFF. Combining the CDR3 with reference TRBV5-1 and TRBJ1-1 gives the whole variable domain KAGVTQTPRYLIKTRGQQVTLSCSPISGHRSVSWYQQTPGQGLQFLFEYFSETQRNKGNFPGRFSGRQFSNSRSEMNVSTLELGDSALYLCASSFVTGDTEAFFGQGTRLTVV.

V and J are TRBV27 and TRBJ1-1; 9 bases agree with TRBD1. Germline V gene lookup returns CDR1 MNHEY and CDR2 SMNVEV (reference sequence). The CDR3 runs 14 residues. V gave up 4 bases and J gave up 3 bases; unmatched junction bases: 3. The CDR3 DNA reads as TGTGCCAGCAGTTCGGACAGGGGATACACTGAAGCTTTCTTT. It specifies CASSSDRGYTEAFF.

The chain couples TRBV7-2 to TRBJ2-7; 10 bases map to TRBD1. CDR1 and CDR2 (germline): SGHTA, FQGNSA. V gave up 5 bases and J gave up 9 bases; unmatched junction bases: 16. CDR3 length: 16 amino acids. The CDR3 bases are TGTGCCAGCAGCCCAGGGTACGGGACAGGGGTGACCGGGCAGTACTTC. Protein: CASSPGYGTGVTGQYF.

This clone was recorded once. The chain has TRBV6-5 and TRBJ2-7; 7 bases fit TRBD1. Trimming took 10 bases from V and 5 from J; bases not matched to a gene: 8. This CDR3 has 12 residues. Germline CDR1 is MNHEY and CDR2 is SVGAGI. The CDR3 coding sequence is TGTGCCACCCAAACAGGGGACGACGAGCAGTACTTC. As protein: CATQTGDDEQYF.

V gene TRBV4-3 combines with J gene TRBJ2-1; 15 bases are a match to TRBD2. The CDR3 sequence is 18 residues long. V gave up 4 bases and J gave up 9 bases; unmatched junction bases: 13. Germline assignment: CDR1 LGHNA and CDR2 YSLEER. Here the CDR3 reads CASSRKPGLAGGPVEQFF. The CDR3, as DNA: TGCGCCAGCAGCCGCAAACCAGGACTAGCGGGGGGGCCTGTTGAGCAGTTCTTC.

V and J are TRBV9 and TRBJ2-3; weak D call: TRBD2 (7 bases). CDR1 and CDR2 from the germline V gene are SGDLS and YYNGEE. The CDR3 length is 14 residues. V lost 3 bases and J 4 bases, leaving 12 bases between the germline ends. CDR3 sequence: CASSAGGGPDTQYF. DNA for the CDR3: TGTGCCAGCAGCGCTGGGGGGGGCCCAGATACGCAGTATTTT.

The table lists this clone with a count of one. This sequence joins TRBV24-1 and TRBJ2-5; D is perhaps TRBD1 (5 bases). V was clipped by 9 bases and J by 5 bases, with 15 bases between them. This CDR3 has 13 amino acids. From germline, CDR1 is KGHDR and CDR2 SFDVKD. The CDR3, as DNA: TGTGCCACCCGAGACAGTCGAACGGAGACCCAGTACTTC. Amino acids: CATRDSRTETQYF.

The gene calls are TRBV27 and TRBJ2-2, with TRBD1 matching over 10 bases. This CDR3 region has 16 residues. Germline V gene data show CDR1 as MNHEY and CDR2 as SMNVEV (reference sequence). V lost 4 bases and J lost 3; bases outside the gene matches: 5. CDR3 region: CASSWGQGTDTGELFF. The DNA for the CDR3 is TGTGCCAGCAGTTGGGGACAGGGGACGGACACCGGGGAGCTGTTTTTT.

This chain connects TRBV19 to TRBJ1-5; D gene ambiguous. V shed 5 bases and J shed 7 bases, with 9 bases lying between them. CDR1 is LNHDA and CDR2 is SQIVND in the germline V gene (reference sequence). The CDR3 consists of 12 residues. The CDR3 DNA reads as TGTGCCAGTAGTTCTGCGAGACAGCCCCAGCATTTT. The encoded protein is CASSSARQPQHF.

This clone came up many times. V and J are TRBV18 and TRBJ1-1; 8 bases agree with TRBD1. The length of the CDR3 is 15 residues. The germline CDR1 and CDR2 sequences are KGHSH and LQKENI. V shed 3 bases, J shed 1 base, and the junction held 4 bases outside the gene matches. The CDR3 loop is CASSPWTGKNTEAFF. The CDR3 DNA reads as TGTGCCAGCTCACCCTGGACAGGGAAGAACACTGAAGCTTTCTTT.

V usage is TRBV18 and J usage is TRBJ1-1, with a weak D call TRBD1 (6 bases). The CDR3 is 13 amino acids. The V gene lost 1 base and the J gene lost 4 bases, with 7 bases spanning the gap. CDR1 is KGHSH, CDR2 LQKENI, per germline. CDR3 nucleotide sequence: TGTGCCAGCTCACCACAGGGGGTCACTGAAGCTTTCTTT. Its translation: CASSPQGVTEAFF.

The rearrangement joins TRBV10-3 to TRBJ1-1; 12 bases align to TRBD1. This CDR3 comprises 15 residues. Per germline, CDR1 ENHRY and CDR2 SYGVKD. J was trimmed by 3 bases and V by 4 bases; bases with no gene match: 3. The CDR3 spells CAISGGQGADTEAFF. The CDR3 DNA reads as TGTGCCATCAGTGGGGGACAGGGGGCGGACACTGAAGCTTTCTTT.

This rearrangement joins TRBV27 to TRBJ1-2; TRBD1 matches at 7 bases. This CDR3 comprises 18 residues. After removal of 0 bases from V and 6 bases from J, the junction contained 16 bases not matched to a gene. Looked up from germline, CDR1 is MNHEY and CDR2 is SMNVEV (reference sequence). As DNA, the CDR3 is TGTGCCAGCAGTTTATCGATTCGACCCCTGGACAGGATGGATGGCTACACCTTC. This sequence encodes CASSLSIRPLDRMDGYTF.

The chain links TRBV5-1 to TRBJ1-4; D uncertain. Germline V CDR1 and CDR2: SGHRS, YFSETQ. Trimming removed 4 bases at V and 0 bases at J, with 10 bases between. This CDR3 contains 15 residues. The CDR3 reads CASSGEDATNEKLFF. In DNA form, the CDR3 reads TGCGCCAGCAGCGGGGAGGACGCAACTAATGAAAAACTGTTTTTT.

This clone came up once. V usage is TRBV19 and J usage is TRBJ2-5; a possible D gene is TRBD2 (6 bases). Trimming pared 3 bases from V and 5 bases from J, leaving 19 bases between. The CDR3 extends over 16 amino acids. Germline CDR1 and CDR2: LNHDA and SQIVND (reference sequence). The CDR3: CASSMDPGAHRETQYF. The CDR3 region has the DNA TGTGCCAGTAGTATGGACCCGGGAGCACACCGGGAGACCCAGTACTTC.

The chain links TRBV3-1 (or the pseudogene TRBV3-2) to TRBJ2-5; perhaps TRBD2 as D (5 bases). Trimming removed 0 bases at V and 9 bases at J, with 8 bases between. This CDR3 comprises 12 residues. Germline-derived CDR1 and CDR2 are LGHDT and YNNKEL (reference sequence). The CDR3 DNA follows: TGTGCCAGCAGCCAAGATGTGAGGGCCCAGTACTTC. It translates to CASSQDVRAQYF.

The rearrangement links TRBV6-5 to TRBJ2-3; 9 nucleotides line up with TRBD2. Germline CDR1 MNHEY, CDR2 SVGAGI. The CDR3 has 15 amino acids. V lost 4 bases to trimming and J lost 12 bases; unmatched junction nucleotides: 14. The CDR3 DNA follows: TGTGCCAGCAGTTCTCTGAGCGGGGGGTCACAAGTACAGTATTTT. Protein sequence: CASSSLSGGSQVQYF.

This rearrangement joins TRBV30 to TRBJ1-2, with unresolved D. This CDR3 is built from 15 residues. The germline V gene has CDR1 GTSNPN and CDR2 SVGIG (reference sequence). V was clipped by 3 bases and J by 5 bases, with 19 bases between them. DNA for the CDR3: TGTGCCTGGAGGCGTCCCGATCTTAGACTATATGGCTACACCTTC. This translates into CAWRRPDLRLYGYTF.

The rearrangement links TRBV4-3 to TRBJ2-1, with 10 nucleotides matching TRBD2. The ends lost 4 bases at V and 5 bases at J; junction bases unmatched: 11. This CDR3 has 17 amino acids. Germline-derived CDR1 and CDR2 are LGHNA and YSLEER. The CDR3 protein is CASSPYKGLAGDNEQFF. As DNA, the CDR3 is TGCGCCAGCAGCCCCTATAAGGGCCTAGCGGGGGACAATGAGCAGTTCTTC.

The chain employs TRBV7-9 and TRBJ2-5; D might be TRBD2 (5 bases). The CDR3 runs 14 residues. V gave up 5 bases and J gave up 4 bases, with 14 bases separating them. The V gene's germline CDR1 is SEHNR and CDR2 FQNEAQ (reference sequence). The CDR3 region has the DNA TGTGCCAGCAGCCCAGTTCGGGGTCGAGAGACCCAGTACTTC. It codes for CASSPVRGRETQYF. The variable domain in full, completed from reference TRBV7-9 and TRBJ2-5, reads DTGVSQNPRHKITKRGQNVTFRCDPISEHNRLYWYRQTLGQGPEFLTYFQNEAQLEKSRLLSDRFSAERPKGSFSTLEIQRTEQGDSAMYLCASSPVRGRETQYFGPGTRLLVL.

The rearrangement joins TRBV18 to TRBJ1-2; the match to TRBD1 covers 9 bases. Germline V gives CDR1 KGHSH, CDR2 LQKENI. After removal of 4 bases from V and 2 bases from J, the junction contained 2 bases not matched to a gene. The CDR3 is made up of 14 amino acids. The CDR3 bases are TGTGCCAGCTCACGGGACAGGGAGAACTATGGCTACACCTTC. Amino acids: CASSRDRENYGYTF.